This is a list of T cell receptor beta chains from one sample in a study of tumor and adjacent non-tumor tissue in lung cancer. Each CDR3 protein gets one entry after TCRdb re-called the multiplex PCR reads with MiXCR. The repertoire has about 110,000 distinct CDR3 sequences, about 61% of them found once; the top ten carry under 20%. Sample: distant non-tumor lung tissue. The receptors come from a man in his fifties or sixties with non-small cell lung cancer. CDR3s include the opening cysteine and the closing phenylalanine or tryptophan. D genes are given only for firm matches. Size is omitted from some rows. Given values are once, few, many or a class for expanded clones.

j_gene | v_gene | len | d_gene | abundance | CDR3aa | CDR3nt
TRBJ2-3 | TRBV12-3/TRBV12-4 | 16 | TRBD2 | - | CASSIGTSGVWDTQYF | TGTGCCAGCAGTATTGGGACTAGCGGGGTCTGGGATACGCAGTATTTT
TRBJ1-2 | TRBV20-1 | 13 | - | once | CSASHPSGYGYTF | TGCAGTGCTTCCCACCCTAGTGGCTATGGCTACACCTTC
TRBJ1-1 | TRBV6-5 | 13 | - | - | CASKKGLSAEAFF | TGTGCCAGTAAAAAGGGGTTGAGCGCTGAAGCTTTCTTT
TRBJ2-7 | TRBV4-2 | 15 | - | - | CWSSPGGSGSHEQYF | TGTTGGAGCAGCCCCGGTGGTTCCGGCAGCCACGAGCAGTACTTC
TRBJ2-7 | TRBV11-2 | 13 | - | - | CATHQGEDYEQYF | TGTGCCACCCACCAGGGAGAAGACTACGAGCAGTACTTC
TRBJ1-3 | TRBV29-1 | 12 | - | - | CSVEDQGNTMYF | TGCAGCGTTGAAGATCAGGGAAACACTATGTATTTT
TRBJ1-1 | TRBV12-3/TRBV12-4 | 16 | - | - | CAISSRRARGNSEAFF | TGTGCCATCAGTTCTCGGCGAGCGAGGGGTAACTCTGAAGCTTTCTTT
TRBJ2-5 | TRBV6-6 | 13 | - | - | CAGTHTGKETQYF | TGTGCCGGCACCCACACCGGGAAGGAGACCCAGTACTTC
TRBJ2-1 | TRBV30 | 16 | - | once | CAWKGGGASSYNDQFF | TGTGCCTGGAAGGGGGGAGGAGCCAGCTCCTACAATGACCAGTTCTTC
TRBJ1-1 | TRBV4-1 | 13 | - | - | CPSRDAMNTDAFF | TGCCCCAGCAGGGATGCCATGAACACTGATGCTTTCTTT
TRBJ1-2 | TRBV4-2 | 14 | - | - | CARSHAFGSLGYTF | TGTGCCAGAAGCCATGCCTTTGGTTCTCTTGGCTACACCTTC
TRBJ2-3 | TRBV7-2 | 14 | - | - | CVSSLDTSTDTQYF | TGTGTCAGCAGCTTAGATACTAGCACAGATACGCAGTATTTT
TRBJ2-1 | TRBV5-4 | 15 | - | few | CASSLHGRDYNEQFF | TGTGCCAGCAGCCTTCACGGACGAGACTACAATGAGCAGTTCTTC
TRBJ2-7 | TRBV30 | 13 | - | - | CAWSRVLAGEQYF | TGTGCCTGGAGTAGGGTACTGGCAGGCGAGCAGTACTTC
TRBJ2-7 | TRBV6-6 | 15 | TRBD1 | - | CASSFRQGANYKQYF | TGTGCCAGCAGTTTCCGACAGGGGGCCAACTACAAGCAATACTTC
TRBJ2-5 | TRBV29-1 | 18 | - | many | CSVGSRGQELNAVETQYF | TGCAGCGTTGGGTCCCGCGGGCAGGAATTGAACGCTGTGGAGACCCAGTACTTC
TRBJ2-7 | TRBV5-1 | 16 | - | - | CASSLEGGTTGEEQYF | TGCGCCAGCAGCTTGGAAGGGGGGACGACCGGGGAAGAGCAGTACTTC
TRBJ2-2 | TRBV4-1 | 16 | - | - | CASSQGQGHAAGELFF | TGCGCCAGCAGTCAAGGACAAGGACACGCCGCCGGGGAGCTGTTTTTT
TRBJ2-7 | TRBV4-1 | 15 | TRBD2 | - | CASCKERLAKYEQYF | TGCGCCAGCTGCAAAGAGCGACTAGCGAAATACGAGCAGTACTTC
TRBJ2-2 | TRBV10-3 | 15 | - | many | CATSQAGQNTGELFF | TGTGCCACCTCCCAGGCAGGGCAGAACACCGGGGAGCTGTTTTTT
TRBJ2-1 | TRBV6-5 | 11 | - | many | CASSYGTLWFF | TGTGCCAGCAGTTACGGGACTTTGTGGTTCTTC
TRBJ1-2 | TRBV11-3 | 17 | TRBD1 | - | CASSSQGDSALGYVYTF | TGTGCCAGCAGCTCCCAGGGGGACTCGGCCTTGGGCTATGTCTACACCTTC
TRBJ2-7 | TRBV10-2 | 11 | TRBD2 | - | CASNRGDEQYF | TGCGCCAGCAACCGGGGGGACGAGCAGTATTTC
TRBJ2-5 | TRBV29-1 | 13 | - | - | CSVKPYRAETQYF | TGTAGCGTCAAACCGTACAGGGCCGAGACCCAGTACTTC
TRBJ2-3 | TRBV12-3/TRBV12-4 | 14 | - | - | CANIWDLGADTQYF | TGTGCCAACATTTGGGACCTCGGTGCAGATACGCAGTATTTT
TRBJ1-6 | TRBV4-2 | 12 | - | many | CASSQLNSPLHF | TGTGCCAGCAGCCAACTAAATTCACCCCTCCACTTT
TRBJ2-1 | TRBV4-1 | 18 | - | - | CARSQAASISISYNEQFF | TGCGCCAGGAGCCAAGCCGCATCCATTTCCATATCCTACAATGAGCAGTTCTTC
TRBJ1-2 | TRBV20-1 | 14 | - | - | CSARAVAEAYGYTF | TGCAGTGCTAGGGCGGTTGCAGAGGCATATGGCTACACCTTC
TRBJ1-4 | TRBV12-3/TRBV12-4 | 14 | - | - | CASSLSGLGEKLSF | TGTGCCAGCAGTTTATCAGGGTTAGGTGAAAAACTCTCTTTT
TRBJ2-3 | TRBV11-2 | 11 | - | medium-sized | CASTGTDTQYF | TGTGCCAGCACGGGGACAGATACGCAGTATTTT
TRBJ1-4 | TRBV6-2/TRBV6-3 | 16 | - | - | CASSYRAVPRDEKLFF | TGTGCCAGCAGTTACCGGGCGGTTCCACGCGATGAAAAACTGTTTTTT
TRBJ2-3 | TRBV7-9 | 14 | - | many | CASSPSGSTDTQYF | TGTGCCAGCAGCCCGAGCGGGAGCACAGATACGCAGTATTTT
TRBJ1-5 | TRBV4-3 | 16 | - | - | CATSQDWGGWVKLQHF | TGCGCCACCAGCCAAGATTGGGGGGGATGGGTGAAGCTCCAGCATTTT
TRBJ2-1 | TRBV20-1 | 17 | TRBD2 | - | CSAREPTGTSGSYEQFF | TGCAGTGCTAGAGAGCCAACCGGGACTAGCGGGAGCTATGAGCAGTTCTTC
TRBJ1-1 | TRBV29-1 | 13 | - | once | CSVGTGKHTEAFF | TGTAGTGTTGGAACAGGGAAACACACTGAAGCTTTCTTT
TRBJ1-1 | TRBV29-1 | 12 | - | - | CIAEGGYTEAFF | TGCATCGCGGAGGGCGGGTACACTGAAGCTTTCTTT
TRBJ1-2 | TRBV7-9 | 15 | - | few | CASSSSVLGGNGYTF | TGTGCCAGCAGCTCAAGTGTTCTCGGAGGGAATGGCTACACCTTC
TRBJ2-1 | TRBV12-3/TRBV12-4 | 15 | TRBD1 | many | CASTARDRGYNEQFF | TGTGCCAGCACTGCCCGGGACAGGGGTTACAATGAGCAGTTCTTC
TRBJ1-2 | TRBV25-1 | 13 | - | - | CASSGTVPYDYTF | TGTGCCAGCAGTGGAACCGTACCCTATGACTACACCTTC
TRBJ2-2 | TRBV7-8 | 14 | - | once | CAGSLDRIRGELLF | TGTGCCGGCAGCTTAGATAGGATAAGGGGGGAGCTGCTTTTT
TRBJ2-7 | TRBV29-1 | 12 | TRBD2 | many | CSAGLAGYEQYF | TGCAGCGCGGGACTAGCGGGCTACGAGCAGTACTTC
TRBJ1-6 | TRBV6-1 | 18 | - | many | CASSEAAGGARVRSPLHF | TGTGCCAGCAGTGAGGCAGCGGGGGGCGCCAGGGTTCGTTCACCCCTCCACTTT
TRBJ1-2 | TRBV6-5 | 15 | TRBD1 | - | CASSPPDRGKIGHTF | TGTGCCAGCAGCCCACCAGACAGGGGGAAAATCGGCCACACCTTC
TRBJ1-1 | TRBV11-1 | 14 | - | - | CPSSLSAGATEAFF | TGTCCCAGCAGCTTATCGGCGGGCGCGACTGAAGCTTTCTTC
TRBJ2-7 | TRBV6-1 | 17 | - | many | CASSALVGSSLLSEQYF | TGTGCCAGCAGTGCCCTGGTCGGGTCCTCGCTCTTGTCCGAGCAGTACTTC
TRBJ2-1 | TRBV11-1 | 18 | - | - | CASSLIHGSGLEINEQFF | TGTGCCAGCAGCTTAATCCACGGCAGCGGCCTTGAAATAAATGAGCAGTTCTTC
TRBJ2-1 | TRBV7-2 | 15 | - | - | CASSPGINSYNEQFF | TGTGCCAGCAGCCCGGGGATAAACTCCTACAATGAGCAGTTCTTC
TRBJ1-1 | TRBV6-5 | 17 | - | many | CASSYSRTPIVNTEAFF | TGTGCCAGCAGTTACTCCCGGACACCGATTGTGAACACTGAAGCTTTCTTT
TRBJ1-5 | TRBV2 | 16 | TRBD1 | many | CASSKLQGAYGQPQHF | TGTGCCAGCAGCAAGCTACAGGGGGCGTACGGTCAGCCCCAGCATTTT
TRBJ2-3 | TRBV11-1 | 15 | - | - | CASSFAYSLTDTQYF | TGTGCCAGCAGCTTCGCATACTCCTTAACAGATACGCAGTATTTT
TRBJ2-2 | TRBV11-2 | 15 | - | - | CTSSLEQQGLGELFF | TGTACCAGCAGCCTGGAACAGCAGGGGTTGGGGGAGCTGTTTTTT
TRBJ1-2 | TRBV10-3 | 14 | TRBD1 | many | CAISAGGPDYGYTF | TGTGCCATCAGTGCAGGGGGGCCAGACTATGGCTACACCTTC
TRBJ2-7 | TRBV11-2 | 14 | - | - | CVSSPQVCLYEQYF | TGTGTCAGCAGTCCACAGGTGTGTCTCTACGAGCAGTACTTC
TRBJ1-3 | TRBV4-3 | 15 | TRBD1 | - | CASNQGTGSGNTIYF | TGCGCCAGCAACCAAGGGACAGGGTCGGGAAACACCATATATTTT
TRBJ2-1 | TRBV20-1 | 16 | TRBD2 | once | CSDRASGSARYNEQFF | TGCAGTGATAGAGCTAGCGGGAGTGCTAGGTACAATGAGCAGTTCTTC
TRBJ2-1 | TRBV24-1 | 16 | TRBD2 | few | CATSEQLAGDYNEHFF | TGTGCCACCAGTGAACAACTAGCGGGAGATTACAATGAGCACTTCTTC
TRBJ2-1 | TRBV29-1 | 14 | TRBD1 | - | CSGVGGAKYNEQFF | TGCAGCGGTGTAGGGGGCGCCAAGTACAATGAGCAGTTCTTC
TRBJ2-1 | TRBV18 | 16 | TRBD1 | - | CASSPNPQGVFNEQFF | TGTGCCAGCTCACCAAACCCGCAGGGGGTCTTCAATGAGCAGTTCTTC